This T cell receptor (beta chain) comes out of a study of molecular identifiers for immune sequencing clone quantification. About the research overall: Replicate RNA came from about 19,000 or 110,000 naive CD8 cells and was split five ways, and four parts were sequenced.

The sample holds many counts of this clonotype. Its antigen is unidentified. The CDR3 totals 12 residues. Germline V lookup: CDR1 SGHVS, CDR2 FQNEAQ. V gave up 0 bases and J gave up 5 bases, with 4 bases separating them. When naive CD8 T cells were sorted, they were gated as CD8+CD4-CCR7+CD45RA+. TCRdb redid the calling of the PCR reads with MiXCR, one entry per CDR3 protein. Among more than 85,000 distinct CDR3 sequences listed, roughly a third were seen once. Study-wide results and caveats: Beyond 20 RNA copies, clones held over 99% of effector molecules, compared with under 1% in naive cells. Highly expanded clones may be undercounted when identical TCR molecules share barcodes.

The sample taken for sequencing was naive CD8+ T cells from blood, with Jurkat cell RNA spiked in. Regarding subset: FACS-sorted CD8+CD4-CCR7+CD45RA+ naive T cells. V and J are TRBV7-8 and TRBJ2-5; D gene uncertain. This TCR came from a human donor in good health. Some libraries in this study had Jurkat cell RNA spiked in. The CDR3 loop reads CASSLALETQYF. CDR3 nucleotides: TGTGCCAGCAGCTTAGCTCTGGAGACCCAGTACTTC. Full variable domain (missing parts from reference TRBV7-8 and TRBJ2-5): GAGVSQSPRYKVAKRGQDVALRCDPISGHVSLFWYQQALGQGPEFLTYFQNEAQLDKSGLPSDRFFAERPEGSVSTLKIQRTQQEDSAVYLCASSLALETQYFGPGTRLLVL.